One and the same sample provided the 6 T cell receptor beta chains below, sequenced in a study of cytomegalovirus exposure and HLA in healthy donors. The PCR was carried out with 60 Vbeta primers and 13 Jbeta primers. This table comes from immunoSEQ multiplex PCR, and its TCRdb copy is limited to in-frame clones, with some not included. The table shows about 170,000 clones, with around 80% occurring only once. Sequencing was performed on PBMCs. Receptors originate from a male donor in good health and CMV-seronegative.

The chain recombines TRBV5-4 with TRBJ2-5; D might be TRBD2 (6 bases). V was cut by 1 base and J by 1 base, with 11 bases left in between. This CDR3 region has 15 residues. Germline V lookup: CDR1 SGHNT, CDR2 YYREEE (reference sequence). CDR3 amino acids: CASSLPGVPQETQYF. The CDR3 DNA reads TGTGCCAGCAGCTTGCCGGGGGTCCCCCAAGAGACCCAGTACTTC.

V is TRBV9 and J is TRBJ2-1, with 8 bases lining up with TRBD2. The CDR3 length is 15 residues. Germline trimming cut 2 bases from V and 8 bases from J; bases unmatched to any gene: 9. Germline assignment: CDR1 SGDLS and CDR2 YYNGEE. The CDR3 spells CASSVGTRTDYEQFF. The DNA for the CDR3 is TGTGCCAGCAGCGTCGGGACTAGGACCGACTATGAGCAGTTCTTC.

This clone was seen only once. The rearrangement joins TRBV27 to TRBJ2-7; the match to TRBD2 covers 7 bases. J was trimmed by 5 bases and V by 0 bases; bases with no gene match: 13. The V gene's germline CDR1 is MNHEY and CDR2 SMNVEV (reference sequence). This CDR3 has 17 residues. The CDR3 protein is CASSLSGRREIADEQYF. In nucleotides, the CDR3 is TGTGCCAGCAGTTTATCGGGACGGCGGGAGATCGCCGACGAGCAGTACTTC.

The chain recombines TRBV28 with TRBJ1-3, with D unclear. V lost 0 bases and J 4 bases, leaving 10 bases between the germline ends. CDR3 length equals 15 residues. Germline lookup yields CDR1 MDHEN and CDR2 SYDVKM. The chain's CDR3 is CASSLWQAGGNTIYF. Written as DNA, the CDR3 is TGTGCCAGCAGTTTATGGCAGGCGGGAGGAAACACCATATATTTT.

This chain links TRBV19 with TRBJ2-7; no definite D call. The CDR3 extends over 11 amino acids. Between the trimmed V and J ends, which lost 8 bases and 3 bases, there was a span of 8 bases. Germline V gene data show CDR1 as LNHDA and CDR2 as SQIVND (reference sequence). The CDR3 reads CASGPYYEQYF. DNA for the CDR3: TGTGCCAGTGGCCCGTACTACGAGCAGTACTTC.

The gene calls are TRBV27 and TRBJ1-2; TRBD1 might be the D (6 bases). V lost 2 bases and J 8 bases, leaving 18 bases between the germline ends. This CDR3 is 15 amino acids long. Germline CDR1 reads MNHEY; CDR2 reads SMNVEV (reference sequence). CDR3 sequence reads: CASSLSLNRVGGYTF. The CDR3 bases are TGTGCCAGCAGTTTAAGCCTCAACAGGGTGGGGGGCTACACCTTC.